A selection of T cell receptor beta chains follows, all from one sample in a study of cytomegalovirus exposure and HLA in healthy donors. The table came from immunoSEQ multiplex PCR; TCRdb's copy has only in-frame clones and leaves some out. The table records about 95,000 clones, about 73% of them present only once. The sequencing sample was made of PBMCs. These receptors all stem from a woman aged 50 to 60 in good health and CMV-seropositive. Both conserved end residues are part of each CDR3. The order of the fields is clone size, D gene, J gene, V gene, CDR3 DNA, CDR3 protein. D genes are given only for firm matches. Only part of the rows carry a size: once, few, many, or a class if the clone is expanded.

size: .
D: .
J: TRBJ2-1
V: TRBV5-1
DNA: TGCGCCAGCAGCCCAGAGGGTCCCAGCTCCTACAATGAGCAGTTCTTC
CDR3: CASSPEGPSSYNEQFF

size: .
D: TRBD1
J: TRBJ2-1
V: TRBV7-9
DNA: TGTGCCAGCAGCTTATGGATAGGGGGCCCCTTAGACAATGAGCAGTTCTTC
CDR3: CASSLWIGGPLDNEQFF

size: once
D: TRBD2
J: TRBJ2-2
V: TRBV7-2
DNA: TGTGCCAGCAGCCAACTAGCGGGAGGGAACACCGGGGAGCTGTTTTTT
CDR3: CASSQLAGGNTGELFF

size: .
D: .
J: TRBJ1-1
V: TRBV14
DNA: TGTGCCAGCAGCCAAGATATGAGGCACGTGAACACTGAAGCTTTCTTT
CDR3: CASSQDMRHVNTEAFF

size: .
D: .
J: TRBJ2-3
V: TRBV29-1
DNA: TGCAGCGTTGCGAAGATTTCGTCACAGGCAGATACGCAGTATTTT
CDR3: CSVAKISSQADTQYF

size: .
D: TRBD1
J: TRBJ2-7
V: TRBV28
DNA: TGTGCCAGCAGTTTAAAGCAGGGGGCATTATACGAGCAGTACTTC
CDR3: CASSLKQGALYEQYF

size: .
D: .
J: TRBJ1-2
V: TRBV28
DNA: TGTGCCAGCAGTTTCCCCATCGGAGGGGCCTATGGCTACACCTTC
CDR3: CASSFPIGGAYGYTF

size: once
D: .
J: TRBJ2-2
V: TRBV9
DNA: TGTGCCAGCAAGCGGGCGAGCACCGGGGAGCTGTTTTTT
CDR3: CASKRASTGELFF

size: once
D: TRBD2
J: TRBJ2-3
V: TRBV15
DNA: TGTGCCACCAGCAGAGAACTAGCGGGAGAAGATACGCAGTATTTT
CDR3: CATSRELAGEDTQYF

size: few
D: .
J: TRBJ1-2
V: TRBV7-8
DNA: TGTGCCAGCAGCTTACGGAGGGGCCGGGGGGACTATGGCTACACCTTC
CDR3: CASSLRRGRGDYGYTF

size: .
D: TRBD1
J: TRBJ2-7
V: TRBV6-1
DNA: TGTGCCAGCAGGACCGGGACAGGGTCTAACGAGCAGTACTTC
CDR3: CASRTGTGSNEQYF

size: few
D: .
J: TRBJ2-2
V: TRBV6-1
DNA: TGTGCCAGCAGTGAACCCTGGGAGCTGTTTTTT
CDR3: CASSEPWELFF

size: .
D: TRBD1
J: TRBJ1-2
V: TRBV7-8
DNA: TGTGCCAGCAGCCGTAACGCACGGGACAGCTATGGCTACACCTTC
CDR3: CASSRNARDSYGYTF

size: .
D: TRBD2
J: TRBJ2-7
V: TRBV28
DNA: TGTGCCAGCAGGCCCCGCGGGAGTGGTCTCTACGAGCAGTACTTC
CDR3: CASRPRGSGLYEQYF

size: few
D: TRBD2
J: TRBJ2-7
V: TRBV11-2
DNA: TGTGCCAGCAGCTTACAAGTAGCGGGAGTTTACGAGCAGTACTTC
CDR3: CASSLQVAGVYEQYF

size: .
D: TRBD1
J: TRBJ2-5
V: TRBV2
DNA: TGTGCCAGCCAACGCCCCGGGACAGAAGAGACCCAGTACTTC
CDR3: CASQRPGTEETQYF

size: .
D: TRBD2
J: TRBJ2-7
V: TRBV5-1
DNA: TGCGCCAGCAGCCCCCGGGTTAGCGGGGGCCCCTACGAGCAGTACTTC
CDR3: CASSPRVSGGPYEQYF

size: few
D: TRBD2
J: TRBJ2-7
V: TRBV14
DNA: TGTGCCAGCAGCCAAGATTGGGGGGGGACCGCGTACGAGCAGTACTTC
CDR3: CASSQDWGGTAYEQYF

size: .
D: TRBD2
J: TRBJ2-5
V: TRBV11-2
DNA: TGTGCCAGCAGGACATGGGGGGCGGGAGGTAGAGAGACCCAGTACTTC
CDR3: CASRTWGAGGRETQYF

size: once
D: TRBD2
J: TRBJ2-7
V: TRBV28
DNA: TGTGCCAGCACGCTAGCGGGAGTTCCCGAGCAGTACTTC
CDR3: CASTLAGVPEQYF

size: .
D: .
J: TRBJ2-6
V: TRBV28
DNA: TGTGCCAGCAGTAATCAGGGTTTTGGGGCCAACGTCCTGACTTTC
CDR3: CASSNQGFGANVLTF

size: .
D: TRBD2
J: TRBJ2-3
V: TRBV9
DNA: TGTGCCAGCAGCGTAGGGGGAGGGGATATCACAGATACGCAGTATTTT
CDR3: CASSVGGGDITDTQYF

size: .
D: TRBD1
J: TRBJ2-7
V: TRBV19
DNA: TGTGCCAGTACATTTACCGGGACAGGACCCTACGAGCAGTACTTC
CDR3: CASTFTGTGPYEQYF

size: few
D: TRBD2
J: TRBJ2-2
V: TRBV6-1
DNA: TGTGCCAGCAGTGCCCGGGGGGGAGTGACGAACACCGGGGAGCTGTTTTTT
CDR3: CASSARGGVTNTGELFF

size: .
D: TRBD2
J: TRBJ2-2
V: TRBV7-2
DNA: TGTGCCAGCAGCTCTACTAGCGGGAGGGCCGCTTACACCGGGGAGCTGTTTTTT
CDR3: CASSSTSGRAAYTGELFF

size: .
D: .
J: TRBJ2-2
V: TRBV9
DNA: TGTGCCAGCAGCGTAGGACTGAAGAACACCGGGGAGCTGTTTTTT
CDR3: CASSVGLKNTGELFF

size: .
D: TRBD1
J: TRBJ1-3
V: TRBV7-9
DNA: TGTGCCAGCAGCGCCAACAGGGGGCTAGCTGGAAACACCATATATTTT
CDR3: CASSANRGLAGNTIYF

size: .
D: TRBD2
J: TRBJ2-7
V: TRBV19
DNA: TGTGCCAGTAGTAGCGGGACTAGCGGGACCTACGAGCAGTACTTC
CDR3: CASSSGTSGTYEQYF

size: few
D: TRBD1
J: TRBJ1-6
V: TRBV19
DNA: TGTGCCAGTAGTCCCGGACAGGAGAATTCACCCCTCCACTTT
CDR3: CASSPGQENSPLHF

size: .
D: .
J: TRBJ2-7
V: TRBV5-1
DNA: TGCGCCAGCAGCTTGGGAGGGTTCGAGCAGTACTTC
CDR3: CASSLGGFEQYF

size: few
D: .
J: TRBJ2-7
V: TRBV18
DNA: TGTGCCAGCTCCCCCGGGCCAGGGTCGACCTACGAGCAGTACTTC
CDR3: CASSPGPGSTYEQYF

size: .
D: TRBD1
J: TRBJ2-7
V: TRBV28
DNA: TGTGCCAGCCGAATGACAGGGGGTTTCTTCTACGAGCAGTACTTC
CDR3: CASRMTGGFFYEQYF

size: once
D: TRBD2
J: TRBJ2-1
V: TRBV5-4
DNA: TGTGCCAGCAGCTTGGGATGGACGGGAGGGAGGTCGGTTGAGCAGTTCTTC
CDR3: CASSLGWTGGRSVEQFF

size: .
D: TRBD1
J: TRBJ1-1
V: TRBV7-9
DNA: TGTGCCAGCAGACCCGGGGACAGGAGGATGAACACTGAAGCTTTCTTT
CDR3: CASRPGDRRMNTEAFF

size: .
D: .
J: TRBJ2-6
V: TRBV7-8
DNA: TGTGCCAGCAGCCCAACGACAGGGGCCAACGTCCTGACTTTC
CDR3: CASSPTTGANVLTF

size: .
D: TRBD1
J: TRBJ1-5
V: TRBV28
DNA: TGTGCCAGCAGTTATCACAGGGGGCGCGCGATGGAGCCCCAGCATTTT
CDR3: CASSYHRGRAMEPQHF

size: .
D: .
J: TRBJ2-3
V: TRBV27
DNA: TGTGCCAGCAGTTTAGGCAGGGGCCCTGATACGCAGTATTTT
CDR3: CASSLGRGPDTQYF

size: .
D: .
J: TRBJ2-7
V: TRBV7-3
DNA: TGTGCCAGCAGCCCCTCGTTTGGCCACGAGCAGTACTTC
CDR3: CASSPSFGHEQYF

size: .
D: .
J: TRBJ2-2
V: TRBV18
DNA: TGTGCCAGCTCACCTGGCAGGGATGCCGGGGAGCTGTTTTTT
CDR3: CASSPGRDAGELFF

size: few
D: .
J: TRBJ1-4
V: TRBV30
DNA: TGTGCCTGGAGTCCCAAAACAGGGCCTCGGGAAAAACTGTTTTTT
CDR3: CAWSPKTGPREKLFF

size: few
D: TRBD2
J: TRBJ2-2
V: TRBV7-6
DNA: TGTGCCAGCAGCCTTAGGACTAGCGGGGCTAACACCGGGGAGCTGTTTTTT
CDR3: CASSLRTSGANTGELFF

size: .
D: .
J: TRBJ2-5
V: TRBV6-5
DNA: TGTGCCAGCAGAAGTATCACAGAGAAAGAGACCCAGTACTTC
CDR3: CASRSITEKETQYF

size: .
D: .
J: TRBJ2-5
V: TRBV5-4
DNA: TGTGCCAGCAGCCCCGGACTGGCAGAGACCCAGTACTTC
CDR3: CASSPGLAETQYF

size: .
D: TRBD1
J: TRBJ2-2
V: TRBV18
DNA: TGTGCCAGCTCAACGCGGCAGGGGGCGGACACCGGGGAGCTGTTTTTT
CDR3: CASSTRQGADTGELFF

size: .
D: .
J: TRBJ2-4
V: TRBV30
DNA: TGTGCCTGGAGTGCAGCGAGTGCCAAAAACATTCAGTACTTC
CDR3: CAWSAASAKNIQYF

size: .
D: .
J: TRBJ1-1
V: TRBV15
DNA: TGTGCCACCAGCAGAGATGCGGCAGGGATGAACGAAGCTTTCTTT
CDR3: CATSRDAAGMNEAFF

size: .
D: .
J: TRBJ2-5
V: TRBV7-2
DNA: TGTGCCAGCAGCCCCGATAGACAAGAGACCCAGTACTTC
CDR3: CASSPDRQETQYF

size: .
D: .
J: TRBJ2-7
V: TRBV5-4
DNA: TGTGCCAGCAGCTTGCGGAGAGAAAGGGGGGACTACGAGCAGTACTTC
CDR3: CASSLRRERGDYEQYF